The 18 T cell receptor beta chains listed next were all sequenced from one sample in a study of early T cells in non-severe SARS-CoV-2 infection. TCRdb re-derived calls from the 5' RACE reads in MiXCR, one entry per CDR3 protein. The sample holds around 70,000 distinct CDR3 sequences; approximately 12% are singletons and the top ten take more than 1.5%. The sequencing sample was made of whole blood. The origin of the receptors is an adult who was a healthcare worker with PCR-confirmed SARS-CoV-2 infection or an uninfected control (not recorded which).

This clonotype was counted at least ten times. This chain joins TRBV18 and TRBJ2-6; a weak D match, TRBD1 (6 bases). The CDR3 has 15 amino acids. Trimming left V 5 bases short and J 0 bases short, with 8 bases between. CDR1 KGHSH and CDR2 LQKENI come from the germline V gene. CDR3 sequence: CASSLQGSGANVLTF. In DNA, the CDR3 is TGTGCCAGCTCATTACAGGGCTCTGGGGCCAACGTCCTGACTTTC. The entire variable domain, with the rest obtained from reference TRBV18 and TRBJ2-6, is as follows: NAGVMQNPRHLVRRRGQEARLRCSPMKGHSHVYWYRQLPEEGLKFMVYLQKENIIDESGMPKERFSAEFPKEGPSILRIQQVVRGDSAAYFCASSLQGSGANVLTFGAGSRLTVL.

In its sample, this clonotype was seen many times. The V and J genes are TRBV3-1 and TRBJ2-1, with a possible D match to TRBD2 (6 bases). Germline lookup yields CDR1 LGHDT and CDR2 YNNKEL (reference sequence). Between the trimmed V and J ends, which lost 0 bases and 3 bases, there was a span of 18 bases. CDR3 size: 18 residues. CDR3 region: CASSQDQSRDSNYNEQFF. CDR3 DNA: TGTGCCAGCAGCCAAGATCAGAGCAGGGACTCCAACTACAATGAGCAGTTCTTC.

The chain links TRBV7-8 to TRBJ2-5; D is undetermined. The V gene lost 1 base and the J gene lost 1 base, with 16 bases spanning the gap. Germline V lookup: CDR1 SGHVS, CDR2 FQNEAQ. The CDR3 extends over 17 amino acids. This CDR3 is CASSLGLGRNVQETQYF. The CDR3 DNA reads TGTGCCAGCAGCTTAGGTCTAGGGCGGAATGTCCAAGAGACCCAGTACTTC.

This clonotype appeared many times. The chain is built from TRBV20-1 and TRBJ2-3, with D possibly being TRBD2 (5 bases). Trimming took 3 bases from V and 11 from J, leaving 18 bases between them. Germline assignment: CDR1 DFQATT and CDR2 SNEGSKA (reference sequence). This CDR3 comprises 13 residues. CDR3 bases: TGCAGTGCTAGTAGGGTCAACTTAGGACTGCAGTATTTT. It yields the protein CSASRVNLGLQYF.

This clonotype showed up many times. The chain has TRBV18 and TRBJ2-3; 7 bases line up with TRBD1. The V gene's germline CDR1 is KGHSH and CDR2 LQKENI. The CDR3 contains 17 residues. V trimming: 1 base; J trimming: 3 bases; junction bases outside the gene matches: 10. This chain's CDR3 is CASSPLFTGALTDTQYF. The CDR3 DNA reads as TGTGCCAGCTCACCACTTTTCACAGGGGCCCTAACAGATACGCAGTATTTT.

The rearrangement uses TRBV6-6 and TRBJ2-1; D not resolved. Looked up from germline, CDR1 is MNHNY and CDR2 is SVGAGI (reference sequence). Trimming removed 5 bases from V and 8 bases from J, with 10 bases in between. The CDR3 spans 12 residues. CDR3 nucleotide sequence: TGTGCCAGCAGTCGGAGCCGCCATGAGCAGTTCTTC. This sequence encodes CASSRSRHEQFF.

This clonotype turned up a few times. The V and J genes are TRBV11-2 and TRBJ2-5; 7 positions agree with TRBD1. The CDR3 is 13 amino acids. After removal of 5 bases from V and 4 bases from J, the junction contained 4 bases not matched to a gene. Germline lookup yields CDR1 SGHAT and CDR2 FQNNGV. For the CDR3, the DNA is TGTGCCAGCAGCGTACGGGACAGAGAGACCCAGTACTTC. Its protein is CASSVRDRETQYF.

This clonotype has at least ten counts. The rearrangement links TRBV25-1 to TRBJ1-6; tentatively, D is TRBD1 (5 bases). CDR1 and CDR2 (germline): MGHDK, SYGVNS. V dropped 5 bases and J dropped 6 bases, with 8 bases sitting between them. This CDR3 contains 13 residues. CDR3 nucleotides: TGTGCCAGCAGTCCGACAGCTAATTCACCCCTCCACTTT. Residues: CASSPTANSPLHF.

V is TRBV12-3 or TRBV12-4 and J is TRBJ2-3; 9 bases align to TRBD1. The V and J ends lost 6 bases and 3 bases, in that order; junction bases with no gene match: 7. This CDR3 is 15 amino acids long. Here the CDR3 DNA reads TGTGCCAGCAGCCGGACAGGGGCTGAAACAGATACGCAGTATTTT. Its protein is CASSRTGAETDTQYF.

In its sample, this clonotype was seen a few times. The rearrangement links TRBV11-2 to TRBJ2-1, with TRBD2 identical over 7 bases. CDR3 length: 17 amino acids. Per the germline V gene, CDR1 is SGHAT and CDR2 is FQNNGV. V lost 2 bases, J lost 5 bases, and 12 bases stayed unmatched. CDR3 protein: CASSLRPSGWGNNEQFF. In nucleotides, the CDR3 is TGTGCCAGCAGCTTACGGCCTAGCGGCTGGGGGAACAATGAGCAGTTCTTC.

This clonotype appeared a few times. The chain employs TRBV6-2 or TRBV6-3 and TRBJ2-3; D unresolved. This CDR3 spans 11 amino acids. CDR1 and CDR2 from the germline V gene are MNHEY and SVGEGT. The V gene lost 6 bases and the J gene lost 5 bases, with 6 bases spanning the gap. The CDR3 spells CASREIDTQYF. The CDR3 bases are TGTGCCAGCAGGGAGATAGATACGCAGTATTTT.

This clonotype turned up a few times. The chain employs TRBV7-9 and TRBJ2-5; no definite D call. V was cut by 3 bases and J by 5 bases, with 7 bases left in between. CDR1 and CDR2 from the germline V gene are SEHNR and FQNEAQ (reference sequence). This CDR3 comprises 12 residues. CDR3 residues: CASSFPVETQYF. CDR3 nucleotides: TGTGCCAGCAGCTTCCCCGTGGAGACCCAGTACTTC.

The CDR3 sequence is CSARDSGNTSSYNSPLHF. The CDR3 DNA follows: TGCAGTGCTAGAGATTCCGGGAATACCAGCTCCTATAATTCACCCCTCCACTTT. The V and J genes are TRBV20-1 and TRBJ1-6; D unresolved. CDR1 is DFQATT, CDR2 SNEGSKA, per germline (reference sequence). This CDR3 spans 18 amino acids. Trimming left V 0 bases short and J 0 bases short, with 15 bases between.

This clonotype was seen only a few times. Written as DNA, the CDR3 is TGTGCCAGCAGCCTCCGTCGGGCTCCCGAATCACCCCTCCACTTT. Protein: CASSLRRAPESPLHF. The chain combines TRBV12-3 or TRBV12-4 with TRBJ1-6; D gene uncertain. This CDR3 has 15 amino acids. Trimming stripped 6 bases from V and 10 bases from J, with 19 bases between.

This clonotype occurred many times. The rearrangement links TRBV29-1 to TRBJ1-1; 7 bases are shared with TRBD1. Germline CDR1 reads SQVTM; CDR2 reads ANQGSEA. V was pared by 7 bases and J by 2 bases, with 1 base of the junction left unmatched. The CDR3 totals 11 residues. CDR3 protein: CSGTGNTEAFF. Here the CDR3 DNA reads TGCAGCGGGACAGGTAACACTGAAGCTTTCTTT.

The chain carries TRBV9 and TRBJ2-3; a weak D match, TRBD2 (6 bases). Germline V gives CDR1 SGDLS, CDR2 YYNGEE. Between the trimmed V and J ends, which lost 4 bases and 6 bases, there was a span of 18 bases. There are 15 residues in the CDR3. The chain's CDR3 is CASSPGTAQTDTQYF. The CDR3 DNA follows: TGTGCCAGCAGCCCTGGGACTGCCCAAACGGATACGCAGTATTTT.

The V call is TRBV7-8, the J call TRBJ2-5, with D perhaps TRBD1 (5 bases). CDR3 length: 14 amino acids. The ends were cut back, 2 bases at V and 1 base at J, with 8 bases in the middle. Germline V gene sequence: CDR1 SGHVS, CDR2 FQNEAQ. In DNA, the CDR3 is TGTGCCAGCAGCTTACAGCAGGGCCAAGAGACCCAGTACTTC. It translates to CASSLQQGQETQYF.

The chain recombines TRBV2 with TRBJ2-1; D may match TRBD1 or TRBD2 (5 bases each). In germline, CDR1 is SNHLY, CDR2 FYNNEI. This CDR3 contains 14 residues. The ends were cut back, 5 bases at V and 5 bases at J, with 13 bases in the middle. CDR3 nucleotide sequence: TGTGCCAGCAGTTTTGGGGGTACCCACAATGAGCAGTTCTTC. Amino acid sequence: CASSFGGTHNEQFF.